The clone carrying this T cell receptor beta chain was picked up many times. Antigen specificity is unknown. Barcoded TCR alpha and TCR beta cDNA libraries with UMIs came from 5'RACE using constant-segment primers. TCRdb passed the 5' RACE reads through MiXCR, listing each CDR3 protein once. In the table there are a few hundred thousand distinct CDR3 sequences, under 15% of which are singletons. This specimen belongs to a study of T-cell memory formation after mild COVID-19. On the study more broadly: Among the donors, TCR clusters were largely specific to each donor.

Whole-study findings and limits: SARS-CoV-2 specificity of second-wave clones peaking day 37 was unconfirmed. CD4+ clones that contracted lay mainly in CM and EM; CD8+ ones lay in EMRA.

V dropped 0 bases and J dropped 5 bases, with 5 bases sitting between them. The CDR3 loop spans 12 amino acids. Germline CDR1 and CDR2: SGHRS and YFSETQ. What was sequenced was PBMCs or a T cell subset sorted from them (not recorded which). The receptor was isolated from a man aged 18 to 30 who had mild COVID-19 (a few samples of this study predate the infection). Cell type and time point are not known. The V call is TRBV5-1, the J call TRBJ2-5; D perhaps matches TRBD2 (5 bases). The CDR3 coding sequence is TGCGCCAGCAGCTTGGCGGGGGAGACCCAGTACTTC. Translated, it gives CASSLAGETQYF.